These T cell receptor beta chains were read from a single sample in a study of OX40 agonist ivuxolimab in advanced cancers. Assay: immunoSEQ multiplex PCR; the TCRdb copy retains only in-frame clones and omits some. This sample has tens of thousands of clones; roughly 80% occur once, and the top ten carry 33%. Material: CD4+ or CD8+ T cells sorted from blood, obtained in a trial of the OX40 agonist ivuxolimab. These TCRs come from an adult with an advanced solid tumor such as melanoma, head and neck, liver or kidney cancer. CDR3s include the opening cysteine and the closing phenylalanine or tryptophan. A D gene is named only where the DNA matches it firmly. Clone size, where shown, is once, few, many, or a class for clones that have expanded.

.	TRBV4-2	TRBJ2-3	.	TGTGCCAGCAGCCAACACGACTGCCATTGCACAGATACGCAGTATTTT	CASSQHDCHCTDTQYF
.	TRBV7-8	TRBJ2-3	.	TGTGCCAGCAGTTGGGACCTAGACACAGATACGCAGTATTTT	CASSWDLDTDTQYF
.	TRBV11-1	TRBJ2-1	TRBD2	TGTGCCAGCAGCTTGTTAGCGGGATCCTACAATGAGCAGTTCTTC	CASSLLAGSYNEQFF
.	TRBV11-3	TRBJ2-2	TRBD2	TGTGCCAGCAGCAAAGCGGGAGGCGGCCCCGGGGAGCTGTTTTTT	CASSKAGGGPGELFF
once	TRBV9	TRBJ2-1	.	TGTGCCAGCAGCGTATCTGACGGCTCCTACAATGAGCAGTTCTTC	CASSVSDGSYNEQFF
.	TRBV6-4	TRBJ1-3	.	TGTGCCCCCAGGGGAAGAAACACCATATATTTT	CAPRGRNTIYF
.	TRBV5-1	TRBJ2-5	.	TGCGCCAGCAGCTTGGCCGGCTTTTACCAAGAGACCCAGTACTTC	CASSLAGFYQETQYF
.	TRBV13	TRBJ2-2	.	TGTGCCAGCAGCCCGACGACTAGAACCGGGGAGCTGTTTTTT	CASSPTTRTGELFF
.	TRBV6-6	TRBJ2-7	TRBD2	TGTGCCAGCAGCTCGGGACTAGCGGGGTACGAGCAGTACTTC	CASSSGLAGYEQYF
once	TRBV27	TRBJ1-3	TRBD1	TGTGCCACACAGGGGTCCGGAAACACCATATATTTT	CATQGSGNTIYF
.	TRBV6-1	TRBJ1-5	.	TGTGCCAGCAGAGTCAGGGTGGCCAATCAGCCCCAGCATTTT	CASRVRVANQPQHF
.	TRBV9	TRBJ2-5	.	TGTGCCAGCAGCGTAGAGCAGGGGCCCCAAGAGACCCAGTACTTC	CASSVEQGPQETQYF
few	TRBV9	TRBJ1-2	.	TGTGCCAGCAGCCGAGAGGGGATGGTTGGCTACACCTTC	CASSREGMVGYTF
.	TRBV9	TRBJ1-1	.	TGTGCCAGCAGCGCCATTGGGGACGGGAACACTGAAGCTTTCTTT	CASSAIGDGNTEAFF
.	TRBV13	TRBJ2-2	TRBD2	TGTGCCAGCAGCCACGAACGGGACCAGACGCGGGAGGTGTTTTTT	CASSHERDQTREVFF
.	TRBV9	TRBJ2-2	.	TGTGCCAGCAGCGGAACAGGAAGGGGATCGGAGGCCGGGGAGCTGTTTTTT	CASSGTGRGSEAGELFF
few	TRBV7-2	TRBJ2-3	TRBD2	TGTGCCAGCAGCCTAACTAGCGGGAGGACGGCAGATACGCAGTATTTT	CASSLTSGRTADTQYF
.	TRBV9	TRBJ2-3	TRBD2	TGTGCCAGCAGCGTAGCAGGGACTAGCGGGGGGATCACAGATACGCAGTATTTT	CASSVAGTSGGITDTQYF
.	TRBV9	TRBJ2-7	.	TGTGCCAGCAGCCCTTCGGCCTACGAGCAGTACTTC	CASSPSAYEQYF
.	TRBV5-6	TRBJ2-3	.	TGTGCCAGCAGCTTCACAGATACGCAGTATTTT	CASSFTDTQYF
few	TRBV30	TRBJ1-2	.	TGTGCCTGGAGTCCTACTTCTAACTATGGCTACACCTTC	CAWSPTSNYGYTF
.	TRBV4-1	TRBJ2-7	.	TGCGCCAGCAGCCAAGTGTCACAGTACACCTACGAGCAGTACTTC	CASSQVSQYTYEQYF
.	TRBV10-3	TRBJ2-3	TRBD2	TGTGCCATCAGCCCTGGGGCGGGGGATACAGATACGCAGTATTTT	CAISPGAGDTDTQYF
.	TRBV7-8	TRBJ2-2	.	TGTGCCAGTAAACGAGCCGGGGAGCTGTTTTTT	CASKRAGELFF
.	TRBV19	TRBJ1-5	.	TGTGCCAGTAGTCCCGCGGGGCAGGGGCTCCAGCCCCAGCATTTT	CASSPAGQGLQPQHF
once	TRBV30	TRBJ1-3	.	TGTGCCTGCAGGGGAGGATCCACCATATATTTT	CACRGGSTIYF